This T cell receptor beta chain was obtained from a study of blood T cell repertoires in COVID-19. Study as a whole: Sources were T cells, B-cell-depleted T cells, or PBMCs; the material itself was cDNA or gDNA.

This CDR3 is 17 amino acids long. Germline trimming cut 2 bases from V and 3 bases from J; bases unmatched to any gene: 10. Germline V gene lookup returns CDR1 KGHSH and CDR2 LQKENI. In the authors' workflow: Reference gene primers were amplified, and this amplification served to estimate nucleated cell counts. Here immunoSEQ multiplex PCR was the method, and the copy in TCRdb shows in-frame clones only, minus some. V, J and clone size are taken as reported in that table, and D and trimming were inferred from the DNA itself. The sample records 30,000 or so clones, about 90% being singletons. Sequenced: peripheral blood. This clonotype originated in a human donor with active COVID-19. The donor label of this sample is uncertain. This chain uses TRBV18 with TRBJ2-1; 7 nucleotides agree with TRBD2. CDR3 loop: CASSPILKSGDYNEQFF. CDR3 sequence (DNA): TGTGCCAGCTCACCAATCCTAAAAAGCGGGGACTACAATGAGCAGTTCTTC.